This TCR beta chain emerged from a study of shared clonotypes between healthy human individuals. The CDR3 has 16 residues. Germline lookup yields CDR1 MGHDK and CDR2 SYGVNS. Germline trimming cut 6 bases from V and 2 bases from J; bases unmatched to any gene: 7. Study-wide points: A small donor pool kept down the genetic and exposure-history diversity that was represented. Lower generation probabilities were found for non-shared clonotypes than for those shared by all four donors.

The method was immunoSEQ multiplex PCR; TCRdb's version includes in-frame clones alone and lacks a portion of them. The sample lists about 110,000 clones, 65% to 75% occurring once. Note on this clone: Its matching antigen is unknown.

The CD8 memory sample joined CD45RO+ cells and CCR7-negative CD45RA+ cells. This sequence originates from a woman in her thirties in good health. J is TRBJ2-1 and V is TRBV25-1; TRBD2 matches at 10 bases. The specimen sequenced was memory CD8+ T cells sorted from blood. Stated subset: CD45RO+ cells pooled with CCR7-negative TemRA cells. The CDR3 protein is CASSAKREGTYNEQFF. The CDR3 coding sequence is TGTGCCAGCAGCGCCAAGCGGGAGGGCACCTACAATGAGCAGTTCTTC.